This T cell receptor (beta chain) was identified in a study of cytomegalovirus exposure and HLA in healthy donors. Looking at the study overall: Researchers previously reported finding fewer than 140 million unique TCR beta sequences from 170 million or so T cells. Study-wide points: Exclusion applied to some V segments, including TRBV6-2 and TRBV6-3, as they were indistinguishable. Immune exposure data for these donors was limited to CMV serostatus. Per a later analysis, roughly 17,000 TCR beta sequences showed association with HLA alleles at 0.05 false discovery rate.

PCR involved 60 Vbeta and 13 Jbeta primers. Only in-frame clones appear in the TCRdb table, and some are missing; sequencing was by immunoSEQ multiplex PCR. The sample lists roughly 100,000 clones; nearly 15% were seen once. The CDR3 is made up of 15 amino acids. Germline CDR1 reads SGHRS; CDR2 reads YFSETQ. V shed 4 bases and J 0 bases; nucleotides not matched to a gene: 1. Of note for this clone: What it recognizes is unknown.

V and J are TRBV5-1 and TRBJ2-3, with TRBD2 matching over 11 bases. This sequence was found in a female donor in good health and CMV-seronegative. Sequencing was performed on PBMCs. The CDR3 spells CASSPSGRSTDTQYF. The CDR3 DNA is TGCGCCAGCAGCCCTAGCGGGAGGAGCACAGATACGCAGTATTTT. The whole variable domain, remainder taken from reference TRBV5-1 and TRBJ2-3, is KAGVTQTPRYLIKTRGQQVTLSCSPISGHRSVSWYQQTPGQGLQFLFEYFSETQRNKGNFPGRFSGRQFSNSRSEMNVSTLELGDSALYLCASSPSGRSTDTQYFGPGTRLTVL.